A single sample gave rise to the 21 T cell receptor beta chains below, sequenced in a study of T cell responses to AZD1222 COVID-19 vaccine. Clones were sequenced by immunoSEQ multiplex PCR, and TCRdb holds only the in-frame ones, with some missing. The data show fewer than 200,000 clones, approximately 88% seen once. The starting material was peripheral blood, obtained 28 days after the second AZD1222 dose. Receptors originate from an adult who received the AZD1222 COVID-19 vaccine.

The V call is TRBV18, the J call TRBJ2-7, with TRBD1 matching 7 bases. Per the germline V gene, CDR1 is KGHSH and CDR2 is LQKENI. This CDR3 is built from 15 residues. V shed 3 bases and J 2 bases; nucleotides not matched to a gene: 7. The CDR3 DNA reads TGTGCCAGCTCACCGGGACAGAGTCGTACCTACGAGCAGTACTTC. Translated: CASSPGQSRTYEQYF.

The gene calls are TRBV6-5 and TRBJ1-3, with D unresolved. The V end was cut by 2 bases, the J end by 2 bases, with 13 bases between. CDR3 length equals 16 residues. Germline CDR1 and CDR2: MNHEY and SVGAGI. The CDR3 loop reads CASSYRDRWAGNTIYF. The CDR3 nucleotides are TGTGCCAGCAGTTACAGAGACCGGTGGGCTGGAAACACCATATATTTT.

The chain uses TRBV18 and TRBJ2-1; 7 bases are a match to TRBD1. This CDR3 is built from 15 residues. In germline, CDR1 is KGHSH, CDR2 LQKENI. J lost 2 bases, V lost 4 bases, and 5 bases had no gene match. CDR3 bases: TGTGCCAGCTCACTACAGGGGCGCACCTACAATGAGCAGTTCTTC. It translates to CASSLQGRTYNEQFF.

This chain uses TRBV5-6 with TRBJ2-1; D perhaps matches TRBD1 (5 bases). Germline CDR1 reads SGHDT; CDR2 reads YYEEEE. This CDR3 comprises 16 residues. V was clipped by 5 bases and J by 4 bases, with 19 bases between them. CDR3 in amino acids: CASRHRTLNRYNEQFF. CDR3 nucleotide sequence: TGTGCCAGCAGACATAGGACACTGAATCGGTACAATGAGCAGTTCTTC.

The rearrangement joins TRBV19 to TRBJ1-1; D gene ambiguous. V was cut by 6 bases and J by 4 bases, with 9 bases left in between. Per the germline V gene, CDR1 is LNHDA and CDR2 is SQIVND (reference sequence). The CDR3 length is 12 residues. CDR3 amino acids: CASSMQRTEAFF. The CDR3 coding sequence is TGTGCCAGTAGCATGCAGCGCACTGAAGCTTTCTTT.

This clone was recorded once. This specimen includes other DNA sequences encoding the same CDR3. The V and J genes are TRBV14 and TRBJ1-3, with TRBD1 as a possible D gene (6 bases). With 2 bases removed from V and 1 base from J, the gap between germline ends came to 9 bases. The CDR3 runs to 15 residues. Germline V gene lookup returns CDR1 SGHDN and CDR2 FVKESK. The CDR3, as DNA: TGTGCCAGCAGCCAAATCGGGACATCTGGAAACACCATATATTTT. Its translation is CASSQIGTSGNTIYF.

The chain joins TRBV10-1 to TRBJ2-1; tentative D call: TRBD1 (5 bases). Trimming shortened V by 2 bases and J by 10 bases, and 12 bases separated the two germline ends. The germline V gene has CDR1 WNHNN and CDR2 SYGVQD (reference sequence). The length of the CDR3 is 13 residues. The CDR3 here is CASSEVGGAEQFF. In nucleotides, the CDR3 is TGCGCCAGCAGTGAGGTGGGTGGGGCGGAGCAGTTCTTC.

The V call is TRBV27, the J call TRBJ1-1; D is perhaps TRBD1 (6 bases). Germline CDR1 reads MNHEY; CDR2 reads SMNVEV (reference sequence). The CDR3 is made up of 14 amino acids. Trimming pared 3 bases from V and 0 bases from J, leaving 8 bases between. Here the CDR3 DNA reads TGTGCCAGCAGTTTTCAGGGGCTGAACACTGAAGCTTTCTTT. Translated, it gives CASSFQGLNTEAFF.

V usage is TRBV5-1 and J usage is TRBJ1-2; no clear D gene. Trimming stripped 0 bases from V and 6 bases from J, with 6 bases between. The length of the CDR3 is 12 residues. Germline CDR1 SGHRS, CDR2 YFSETQ. The CDR3 sequence is CASSLEENGYTF. As DNA, the CDR3 is TGCGCCAGCAGCTTGGAGGAGAATGGCTACACCTTC.

The rearrangement links TRBV9 to TRBJ1-1; the D is unclear. V was trimmed by 2 bases and J by 4 bases, leaving 15 bases between them. This CDR3 is built from 15 residues. CDR1 and CDR2 (germline): SGDLS, YYNGEE. CDR3 nucleotides: TGTGCCAGCAGCGTGTCCCCCGACTGGGGCACTGAAGCTTTCTTT. This gives the protein CASSVSPDWGTEAFF.

The chain couples TRBV2 to TRBJ1-2; D is unclear. Deletions cut 7 bases from V and 4 bases from J, with 7 bases between. Germline CDR1 reads SNHLY; CDR2 reads FYNNEI. The CDR3 extends over 11 amino acids. CDR3: CASTQAYGYTF. Here the CDR3 DNA reads TGTGCCAGCACCCAGGCCTATGGCTACACCTTC.

This rearrangement joins TRBV19 to TRBJ1-2; TRBD1 agrees at 7 bases. Germline CDR1 is LNHDA and CDR2 is SQIVND (reference sequence). This CDR3 region has 14 residues. V lost 4 bases, J lost 4 bases, and 6 bases stayed unmatched. CDR3 coding DNA: TGTGCCAGTAGTAGAGGGGGCGGAATCTATGGCTACACCTTC. Its protein product is CASSRGGGIYGYTF.

This chain uses TRBV2 with TRBJ2-1; a possible D gene is TRBD2 (5 bases). The CDR3 spans 13 residues. V lost 5 bases to trimming and J lost 7 bases, with 12 bases between them. The germline CDR1 and CDR2 sequences are SNHLY and FYNNEI. The DNA of the CDR3 is TGTGCCAGCAGTAGCGGAGGTGGGAATGAGCAGTTCTTC. It specifies CASSSGGGNEQFF.

The chain is built from TRBV5-1 and TRBJ1-1, with TRBD1 as a possible D gene (6 bases). The CDR3 has 15 residues. The V end lost 4 bases, the J end lost 1 base, and 14 bases lay between the germline ends. Per the germline V gene, CDR1 is SGHRS and CDR2 is YFSETQ. CDR3 coding DNA: TGCGCCAGCAGCATCGGGGACACACCGAACACTGAAGCTTTCTTT. Translation: CASSIGDTPNTEAFF. The full variable domain, completed using reference TRBV5-1 and TRBJ1-1, is KAGVTQTPRYLIKTRGQQVTLSCSPISGHRSVSWYQQTPGQGLQFLFEYFSETQRNKGNFPGRFSGRQFSNSRSEMNVSTLELGDSALYLCASSIGDTPNTEAFFGQGTRLTVV.

V gene TRBV18 combines with J gene TRBJ2-2; weak D call: TRBD2 (6 bases). V lost 2 bases, J lost 0 bases, and 13 bases lay in between. CDR1 is KGHSH and CDR2 is LQKENI in the germline V gene. CDR3 size: 17 residues. The CDR3: CASSPKSREANTGELFF. DNA for the CDR3: TGTGCCAGCTCACCAAAGTCCAGGGAGGCGAACACCGGGGAGCTGTTTTTT.

The chain is built from TRBV13 and TRBJ2-1; D possibly corresponds to TRBD2 (6 bases). CDR3 length equals 14 residues. V was clipped by 6 bases and J by 7 bases, with 16 bases between them. Looked up from germline, CDR1 is PRHDT and CDR2 is FYEKMQ (reference sequence). CDR3: CASRSLASLNEQFF. CDR3 DNA sequence: TGTGCCAGCAGGAGCCTAGCGTCTTTGAATGAGCAGTTCTTC.

V is TRBV19 and J is TRBJ1-4, with 7 bases fitting TRBD1. Losses at the gene ends were 7 bases for V and 8 bases for J; bases not matched to a gene: 7. CDR3 size: 13 residues. The germline gives CDR1 LNHDA, CDR2 SQIVND (reference sequence). The CDR3 nucleotides are TGTGCCAGTACCCCAGGGGGATGGGAAAAACTGTTTTTT. Translated: CASTPGGWEKLFF.

CDR3 residues: CASSEHYGYTF. The CDR3 DNA reads TGTGCCAGCAGTGAACACTATGGCTACACCTTC. The chain employs TRBV7-2 and TRBJ1-2; D gene unclear. Germline assignment: CDR1 SGHTA and CDR2 FQGNSA. The CDR3 length is 11 residues. Trimming removed 6 bases at V and 3 bases at J, with 5 bases between.

CDR3 protein: CASAPGLTEAFF. The DNA of the CDR3 is TGTGCCAGCGCCCCGGGACTAACTGAAGCTTTCTTT. The chain links TRBV12-3 or TRBV12-4 to TRBJ1-1; D may be TRBD1 (5 bases). This CDR3 has 12 residues. The ends were cut back, 8 bases at V and 5 bases at J, with 12 bases in the middle.

This chain connects TRBV29-1 to TRBJ2-7; perhaps TRBD2 as D (5 bases). Looked up from germline, CDR1 is SQVTM and CDR2 is ANQGSEA. This CDR3 region has 12 residues. The ends were cut back, 7 bases at V and 1 base at J, with 11 bases in the middle. The CDR3 loop reads CSAGRDSYEQYF. The CDR3 DNA is TGCAGCGCCGGACGGGATTCCTACGAGCAGTACTTC.

V gene TRBV19 combines with J gene TRBJ1-2; 9 nucleotides align to TRBD1. The CDR3 spans 14 residues. Germline lookup yields CDR1 LNHDA and CDR2 SQIVND (reference sequence). V dropped 5 bases and J dropped 4; count of bases not matched to a gene: 5. The CDR3 is CASSLPGQGYGYTF. The CDR3 region has the DNA TGTGCCAGTAGTCTCCCGGGACAGGGCTATGGCTACACCTTC. Drawing the rest from reference TRBV19 and TRBJ1-2, the complete variable domain is DGGITQSPKYLFRKEGQNVTLSCEQNLNHDAMYWYRQDPGQGLRLIYYSQIVNDFQKGDIAEGYSVSREKKESFPLTVTSAQKNPTAFYLCASSLPGQGYGYTFGSGTRLTVV.